This T cell receptor beta chain was retrieved from a study of blood T cells in healthy people across ages. Findings and limits, study-wide: In long-lived donors, naive CD4+ cell counts and diversity exceeded those of aged donors. A strong correlation between TCR beta diversity and naive T cell percentage was seen.

In regard to this clonotype: What it binds is not known.

The study drew donors from healthy Caucasian individuals in Russia aged about 6 to 95. Then a second PCR, running roughly 7 to 11 cycles, was carried out with a sample-barcoded 5' primer and a J-beta primer mix. TCRdb recomputed calls from the 5' RACE reads with MiXCR, one row per CDR3 protein. The repertoire holds 550,000 to 800,000 distinct CDR3 sequences, with over 20% as singletons. With 4 bases clipped from V and 4 bases from J, the junction kept 8 bases outside the gene matches. Germline V gene sequence: CDR1 SGHTA, CDR2 FQGNSA. This CDR3 is 15 amino acids long. Sequenced material: blood. This TCR was recovered from a man in his sixties or seventies in good health. The chain recombines TRBV7-2 with TRBJ2-5, with 8 bases matching TRBD2. The CDR3 region is CASSSVAGRGETQYF. DNA of the CDR3: TGTGCCAGCAGCTCTGTAGCGGGGAGGGGAGAGACCCAGTACTTC.